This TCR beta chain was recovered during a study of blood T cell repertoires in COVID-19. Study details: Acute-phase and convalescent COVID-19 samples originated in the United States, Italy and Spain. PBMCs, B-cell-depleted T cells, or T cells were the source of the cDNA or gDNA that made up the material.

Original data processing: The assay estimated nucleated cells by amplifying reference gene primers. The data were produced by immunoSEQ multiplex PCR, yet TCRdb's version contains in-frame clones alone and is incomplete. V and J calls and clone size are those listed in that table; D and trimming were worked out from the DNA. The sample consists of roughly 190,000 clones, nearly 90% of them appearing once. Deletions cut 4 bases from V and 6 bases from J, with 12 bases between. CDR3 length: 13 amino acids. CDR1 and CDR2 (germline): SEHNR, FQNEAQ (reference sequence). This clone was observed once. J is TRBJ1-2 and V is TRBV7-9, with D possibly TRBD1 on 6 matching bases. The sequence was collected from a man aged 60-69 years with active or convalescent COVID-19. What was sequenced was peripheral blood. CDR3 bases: TGTGCCAGCAGCTCCAGACAGGTGGATGGCTACACCTTC. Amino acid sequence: CASSSRQVDGYTF.